This TCR beta chain was sequenced for a study of blood T cell repertoires in COVID-19. On the study more broadly: From the United States, Italy and Spain came samples of acute and convalescent COVID-19. Nucleic acid was either cDNA or gDNA, and it came from T cells, B-cell-depleted T cells, or PBMCs.

Authors' methods: Reference gene primer amplification gave estimated nucleated cell counts. Data came from immunoSEQ multiplex PCR; TCRdb stores just in-frame clones and leaves some out. The V and J calls and clone size come from that table; D and trimming were worked out from the DNA. The data hold around 300,000 clones, with just under 85% observed a single time. The germline CDR1 and CDR2 sequences are SGHAT and FQNNGV. V was pared by 0 bases and J by 16 bases, with 16 bases between. The CDR3 spans 13 residues. V and J are TRBV11-2 and TRBJ1-5; D possibly corresponds to TRBD1 (5 bases). Sequencing was done on a sample of peripheral blood. This receptor was obtained from a woman between 45 and 60 years old with active or convalescent COVID-19. This CDR3 is CASSLDLSGVRHF. For the CDR3, the DNA is TGTGCCAGCAGCTTAGATCTGTCGGGGGTTCGACATTTT.